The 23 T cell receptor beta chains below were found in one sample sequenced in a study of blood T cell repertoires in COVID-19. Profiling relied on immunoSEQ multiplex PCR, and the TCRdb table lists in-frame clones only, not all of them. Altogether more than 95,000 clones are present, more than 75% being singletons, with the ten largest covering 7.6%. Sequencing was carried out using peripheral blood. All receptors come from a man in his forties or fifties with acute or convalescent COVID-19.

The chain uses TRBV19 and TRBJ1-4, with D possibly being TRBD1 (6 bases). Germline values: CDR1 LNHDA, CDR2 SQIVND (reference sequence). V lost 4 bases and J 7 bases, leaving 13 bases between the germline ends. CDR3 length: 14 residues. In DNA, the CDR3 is TGTGCCAGTAGTACTCGCAGGGGTTTTGAAAAACTGTTTTTT. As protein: CASSTRRGFEKLFF.

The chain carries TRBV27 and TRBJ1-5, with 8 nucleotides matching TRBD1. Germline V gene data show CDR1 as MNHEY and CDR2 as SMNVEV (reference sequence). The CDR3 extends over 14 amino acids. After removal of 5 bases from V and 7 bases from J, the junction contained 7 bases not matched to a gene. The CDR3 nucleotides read TGTGCCAGCAGTGTGACAGGGGCGCCACAGCCCCAGCATTTT. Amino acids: CASSVTGAPQPQHF.

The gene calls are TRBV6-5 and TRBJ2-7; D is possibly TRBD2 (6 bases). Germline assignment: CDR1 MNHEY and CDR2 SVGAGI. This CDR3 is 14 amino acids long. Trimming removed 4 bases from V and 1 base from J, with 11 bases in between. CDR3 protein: CASSSTSPSYEQYF. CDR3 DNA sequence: TGTGCCAGCAGTTCGACTAGTCCTTCCTACGAGCAGTACTTC.

The CDR3 loop reads CASSVAGVDQPQHF. The CDR3, as DNA: TGTGCCAGCAGCGTAGCCGGGGTGGATCAGCCCCAGCATTTT. The chain employs TRBV9 and TRBJ1-5; the D is unclear. CDR1 SGDLS and CDR2 YYNGEE come from the germline V gene. Trimming took 0 bases from V and 5 from J, leaving 9 bases between them. The CDR3 has 14 residues.

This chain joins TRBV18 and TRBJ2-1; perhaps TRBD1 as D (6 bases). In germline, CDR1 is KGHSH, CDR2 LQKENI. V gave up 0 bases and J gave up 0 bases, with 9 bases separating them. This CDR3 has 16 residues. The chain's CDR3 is CASSPPGTYSYNEQFF. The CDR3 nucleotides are TGTGCCAGCTCACCACCCGGGACATACTCCTACAATGAGCAGTTCTTC.

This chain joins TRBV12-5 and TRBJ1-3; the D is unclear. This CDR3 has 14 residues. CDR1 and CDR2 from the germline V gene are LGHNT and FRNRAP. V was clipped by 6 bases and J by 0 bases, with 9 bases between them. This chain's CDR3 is CASGRHSSGNTIYF. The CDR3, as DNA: TGTGCTAGTGGGAGACACAGCTCTGGAAACACCATATATTTT.

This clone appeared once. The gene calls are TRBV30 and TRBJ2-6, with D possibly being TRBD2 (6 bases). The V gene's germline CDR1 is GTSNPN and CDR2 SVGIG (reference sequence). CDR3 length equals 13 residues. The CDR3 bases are TGTGCTTCCGGGAGATCCGGGGCCAACGTCCTGACTTTC. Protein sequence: CASGRSGANVLTF.

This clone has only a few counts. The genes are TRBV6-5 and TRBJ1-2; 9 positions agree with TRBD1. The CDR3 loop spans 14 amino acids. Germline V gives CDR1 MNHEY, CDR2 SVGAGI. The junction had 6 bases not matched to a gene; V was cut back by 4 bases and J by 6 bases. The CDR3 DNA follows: TGTGCCAGCAGTTCGCTAGGACAGGGGAATGGCTACACCTTC. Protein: CASSSLGQGNGYTF.

The CDR3 bases are TGCGCCAGCAGTGATCCTGACAGGGGTTTTCATGGCTACACCTTC. Translating gives CASSDPDRGFHGYTF. V is TRBV10-2 and J is TRBJ1-2, with 8 nucleotides matching TRBD1. There are 15 residues in the CDR3. Germline V CDR1 and CDR2: WSHSY, SAAADI. V was clipped by 3 bases and J by 6 bases; unmatched bases: 9.

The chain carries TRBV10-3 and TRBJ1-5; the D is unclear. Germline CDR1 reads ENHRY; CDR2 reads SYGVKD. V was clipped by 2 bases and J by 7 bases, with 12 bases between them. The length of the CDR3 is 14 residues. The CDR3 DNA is TGTGCCATCAGTGAGGTCGGTCCTACCCAGCCCCAGCATTTT. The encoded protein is CAISEVGPTQPQHF.

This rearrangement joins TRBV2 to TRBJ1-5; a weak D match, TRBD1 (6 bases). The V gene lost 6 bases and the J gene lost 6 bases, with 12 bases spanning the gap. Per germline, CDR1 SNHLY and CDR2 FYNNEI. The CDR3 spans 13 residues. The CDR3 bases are TGTGCCAGCAGGGATACAGGGTTTCAGCCCCAGCATTTT. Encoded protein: CASRDTGFQPQHF. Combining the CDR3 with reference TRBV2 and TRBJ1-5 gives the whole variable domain EPEVTQTPSHQVTQMGQEVILRCVPISNHLYFYWYRQILGQKVEFLVSFYNNEISEKSEIFDDQFSVERPDGSNFTLKIRSTKLEDSAMYFCASRDTGFQPQHFGDGTRLSIL.

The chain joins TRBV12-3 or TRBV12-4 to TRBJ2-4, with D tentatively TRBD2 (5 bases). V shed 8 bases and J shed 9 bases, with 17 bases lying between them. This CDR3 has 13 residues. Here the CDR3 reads CASRIGGGSIQYF. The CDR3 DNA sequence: TGTGCCAGCCGCATAGGTGGAGGAAGCATTCAGTACTTC.

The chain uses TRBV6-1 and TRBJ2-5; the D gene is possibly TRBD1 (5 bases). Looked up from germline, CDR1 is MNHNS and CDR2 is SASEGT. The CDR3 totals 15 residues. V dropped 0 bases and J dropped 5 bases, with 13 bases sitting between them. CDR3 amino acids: CASSEAQGSPETQYF. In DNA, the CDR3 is TGTGCCAGCAGTGAAGCGCAGGGAAGTCCGGAGACCCAGTACTTC.

CDR3 sequence: CASSPGTGNTGELFF. The CDR3 DNA is TGCGCCAGCAGCCCGGGGACAGGGAACACCGGGGAGCTGTTTTTT. The chain uses TRBV5-1 and TRBJ2-2; 8 positions agree with TRBD1. V trimming: 4 bases; J trimming: 1 base; junction bases outside the gene matches: 3. CDR1 is SGHRS and CDR2 is YFSETQ in the germline V gene. The CDR3 consists of 15 residues.

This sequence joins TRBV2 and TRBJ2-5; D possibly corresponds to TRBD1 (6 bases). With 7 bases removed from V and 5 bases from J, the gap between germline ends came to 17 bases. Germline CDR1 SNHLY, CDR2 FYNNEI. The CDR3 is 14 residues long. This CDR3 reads CASNKWTARETQYF. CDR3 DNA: TGTGCCAGCAATAAATGGACAGCGAGGGAGACCCAGTACTTC.

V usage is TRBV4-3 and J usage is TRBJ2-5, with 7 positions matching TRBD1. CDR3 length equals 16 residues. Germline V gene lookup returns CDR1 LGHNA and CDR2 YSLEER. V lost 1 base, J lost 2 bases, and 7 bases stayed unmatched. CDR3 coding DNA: TGCGCCAGCAGCCAAGGAAGGACAGGTGTACAAGAGACCCAGTACTTC. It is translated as CASSQGRTGVQETQYF.

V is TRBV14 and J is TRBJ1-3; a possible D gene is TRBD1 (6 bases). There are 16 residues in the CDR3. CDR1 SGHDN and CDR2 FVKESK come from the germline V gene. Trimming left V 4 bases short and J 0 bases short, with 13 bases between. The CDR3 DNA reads TGTGCCAGCAGCCGGAATGACAGGACCTCTGGAAACACCATATATTTT. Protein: CASSRNDRTSGNTIYF.

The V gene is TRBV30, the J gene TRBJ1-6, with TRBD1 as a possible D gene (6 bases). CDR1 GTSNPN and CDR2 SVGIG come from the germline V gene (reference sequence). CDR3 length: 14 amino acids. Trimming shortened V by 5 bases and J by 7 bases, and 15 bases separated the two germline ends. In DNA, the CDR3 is TGTGCCTGGCAGGGGAATTCGGGAAATTCACCCCTCCACTTT. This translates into CAWQGNSGNSPLHF.

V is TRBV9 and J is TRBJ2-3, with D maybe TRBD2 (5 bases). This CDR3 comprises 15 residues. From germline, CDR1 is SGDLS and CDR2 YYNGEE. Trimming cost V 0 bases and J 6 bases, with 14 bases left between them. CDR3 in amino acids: CASSVEGGSWDTQYF. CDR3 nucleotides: TGTGCCAGCAGCGTAGAAGGCGGGTCCTGGGATACGCAGTATTTT.

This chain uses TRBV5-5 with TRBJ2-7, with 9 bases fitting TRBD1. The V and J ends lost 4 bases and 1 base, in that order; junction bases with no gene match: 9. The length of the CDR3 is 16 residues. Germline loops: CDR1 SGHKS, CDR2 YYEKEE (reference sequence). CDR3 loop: CASSGGSGTGSYEQYF. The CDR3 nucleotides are TGTGCCAGCAGCGGGGGCTCCGGGACAGGGTCCTACGAGCAGTACTTC.

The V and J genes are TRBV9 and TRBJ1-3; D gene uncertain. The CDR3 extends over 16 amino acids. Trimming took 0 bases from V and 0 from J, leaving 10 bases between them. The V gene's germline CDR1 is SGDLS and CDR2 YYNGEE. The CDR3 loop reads CASSVELEGSGNTIYF. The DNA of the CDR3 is TGTGCCAGCAGCGTAGAGTTGGAGGGCTCTGGAAACACCATATATTTT.

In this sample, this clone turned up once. The CDR3 DNA reads TGTGCCAGCAGCTCCCGGGACAGGGGGCGCTGGGGCTATGGCTACACCTTC. Its translation: CASSSRDRGRWGYGYTF. The genes are TRBV7-9 and TRBJ1-2; 12 bases match TRBD1. The germline V gene encodes CDR1 SEHNR and CDR2 FQNEAQ (reference sequence). This CDR3 has 17 residues. The V and J ends lost 4 bases and 4 bases, in that order; junction bases with no gene match: 10.

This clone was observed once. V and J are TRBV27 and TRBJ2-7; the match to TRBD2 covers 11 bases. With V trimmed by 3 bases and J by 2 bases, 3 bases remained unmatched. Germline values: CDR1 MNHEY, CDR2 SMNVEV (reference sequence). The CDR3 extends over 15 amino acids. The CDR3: CASSFTSGSTYEQYF. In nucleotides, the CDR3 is TGTGCCAGCAGTTTCACTAGCGGGAGTACCTACGAGCAGTACTTC.